This T cell receptor beta chain comes out of a study of Graves' ophthalmopathy and Graves' hyperthyroidism. Findings of the study overall: The majority of expanded thyroid clonotypes above 0.001 frequency also occurred in blood. Ophthalmopathy was separated from stable hyperthyroidism by a 13-signature model with around 89% sensitivity and around 81% specificity. The model's ophthalmopathy progression predictions had roughly 69% sensitivity and 72.22% specificity.

Ophthalmopathy-affected donors exhibited moderate-to-severe activity, CAS ≥3, NOSPECS ≥4, and duration under 3 months. Amplifying from RNA transcripts, the study obtained TCR beta CDR3 regions. Following a first-round RT-PCR that used HTBI primers, a second-round multiplex PCR was carried out. TCRdb re-called the multiplex PCR reads through MiXCR, storing one row per CDR3 protein. The repertoire holds about 210,000 distinct CDR3 sequences, with less than 30% as singletons. In germline, CDR1 is SGHDN, CDR2 FVKESK. Trimming cost V 2 bases and J 7 bases, with 9 bases left between them. CDR3 length equals 14 residues. This clonotype was seen ten or more times. The antigen remains unidentified.

The receptor comes from a man in his forties or fifties with Graves' ophthalmopathy. This chain joins TRBV14 and TRBJ1-6; D gene uncertain. The sequencing input was peripheral blood. This CDR3 is CASSQRAENSPLHF. DNA for the CDR3: TGTGCCAGCAGCCAAAGGGCCGAAAATTCACCCCTCCACTTT.